This is a list of T cell receptor beta chains from one sample in a study of cytomegalovirus exposure and HLA in healthy donors. Method: immunoSEQ multiplex PCR; TCRdb's copy keeps in-frame clones and lacks some. The repertoire has 70,000 to 95,000 clones, approximately 60% of them found once; the top ten carry around 5%. Specimen: PBMCs. Receptors originate from a woman in her twenties or thirties in good health and CMV-seropositive. CDR3s include the opening cysteine and the closing phenylalanine or tryptophan. D genes are given only for firm matches. Clone size is not always given. Where it is, it says once, few, many or a class for expanded clones.

- - TRBJ1-1 TRBV27 TGTGCCAGCAGTTTAACTGGGGGGGGTGAAGCTTTCTTT CASSLTGGGEAFF
TRBD1 few TRBJ1-1 TRBV10-2 TGCGCCAGCAGTTACAGGGGGGGCACTGAAGCTTTCTTT CASSYRGGTEAFF
- - TRBJ2-5 TRBV18 TGTGCCAGCTCACCACCCAACGGGGAAGAGACCCAGTACTTC CASSPPNGEETQYF
- - TRBJ2-1 TRBV7-2 TGTGCCAGCACCCGGAGGGGGCTCGGGTCCAACAATGAGCAGTTCTTC CASTRRGLGSNNEQFF
TRBD1 - TRBJ1-4 TRBV18 TGTGCCAGCTCACTAAGGACAGGGGTAACAACTAATGAAAAACTGTTTTTT CASSLRTGVTTNEKLFF
TRBD2 - TRBJ2-3 TRBV27 TGTGCCAGCAGTTTAGCAGCGGGGCCCCCGGGGGATACGCAGTATTTT CASSLAAGPPGDTQYF
- once TRBJ2-7 TRBV28 TGTGCCGGCCACGGCAGGGGGAGGCCCTACGAGCAGTACTTC CAGHGRGRPYEQYF
TRBD1 - TRBJ1-2 TRBV4-3 TGCGCCAGCAGCCAACCGGGACAGGGGAGCGGCTACACCTTC CASSQPGQGSGYTF
TRBD1 - TRBJ1-4 TRBV4-1 TGCGCCAGCAGCCAAGGACAGGGTTTTTTTGAAAAACTGTTTTTT CASSQGQGFFEKLFF
TRBD1 few TRBJ2-1 TRBV19 TGTGCCAGTAGTCCCCAGGGGGCGGCCTACAATGAGCAGTTCTTC CASSPQGAAYNEQFF
TRBD2 - TRBJ2-1 TRBV6-4 TGTGCCAGCAGTGACGGCGGGGGGACCGTCAATGAGCAGTTCTTC CASSDGGGTVNEQFF
TRBD1 few TRBJ2-4 TRBV14 TGTGCCAGCAGCCACGCCTCCGGACAGGGGACGCCCCTAGCCAAAAACATTCAGTACTTC CASSHASGQGTPLAKNIQYF
TRBD2 - TRBJ2-3 TRBV15 TGTGCCACCAGCATTGGGCGGGGGGCCCTCACAGATACGCAGTATTTT CATSIGRGALTDTQYF
- - TRBJ1-1 TRBV6-5 TGTGCCAGCAGTTACGCGAGGAACACTGAAGCTTTCTTT CASSYARNTEAFF
- few TRBJ2-2 TRBV25-1 TGTGCCAGCAGCCCACGGGCGTGGGACAATCCGAACACCGGGGAGCTGTTTTTT CASSPRAWDNPNTGELFF
- - TRBJ1-1 TRBV18 TGTGCCAGCTCAACTCAAGCTTTCTTT CASSTQAFF
TRBD1 - TRBJ1-2 TRBV27 TGTGCCAGCACCTCCCGAGGACAGGCCGGCTATGGCTACACCTTC CASTSRGQAGYGYTF
- - TRBJ2-3 TRBV13 TGTGCCAGCAGCTTAGGGGGGGCAACAGATACGCAGTATTTT CASSLGGATDTQYF
- - TRBJ1-1 TRBV28 TGTGCCAGCAGTTCACCGGGGGAGAACACTGAAGCTTTCTTT CASSSPGENTEAFF
TRBD2 few TRBJ2-7 TRBV28 TGTGCCGGCCGGAGCGGGGGGTCCTACGAGCAGTACTTC CAGRSGGSYEQYF
TRBD2 - TRBJ2-2 TRBV5-4 TGTGCCAGCAGCTTGAGCGGGGGGGTAACCGGGGAGCTGTTTTTT CASSLSGGVTGELFF
TRBD2 - TRBJ2-1 TRBV9 TGTGCCAGCAGCGCTCGCCGGGGGGATTACAATGAGCAGTTCTTC CASSARRGDYNEQFF
TRBD1 - TRBJ2-2 TRBV6-1 TGTGCCAGCAGTGGGACAGGGTCTCCCGGGGAGCTGTTTTTT CASSGTGSPGELFF
- - TRBJ1-3 TRBV6-5 TGTGCCAGCAGTACAGGGTTCTCTGGAAACACCATATATTTT CASSTGFSGNTIYF
- - TRBJ2-5 TRBV18 TGTGCCAGCTCACCACAGCGGGTCCAAGAGACCCAGTACTTC CASSPQRVQETQYF
TRBD2 - TRBJ2-3 TRBV7-2 TGTGCCAGCAGCCAGGGTGGGCTAGCGGGGCTCACAGATACGCAGTATTTT CASSQGGLAGLTDTQYF
TRBD1 - TRBJ1-2 TRBV28 TGTGCCAGCAGTCTACGGACAGGTGGCTACCCCTTC CASSLRTGGYPF
- - TRBJ1-6 TRBV7-2 TGTGCCACCTCCGGGACACCGAATTCACCCCTCCACTTT CATSGTPNSPLHF
- once TRBJ1-4 TRBV21-1 TGTGCCAGCAGCAAAGACGGGGCAGGGGGAAAACTGTTTTTT CASSKDGAGGKLFF